One and the same sample provided the 28 T cell receptor beta chains below, sequenced in a study of CD8+ T cells in alopecia areata. RNA was isolated and reverse transcribed to cDNA, the sequencing template. The assay was immunoSEQ multiplex PCR, and TCRdb's table has in-frame clones only and misses some. The table shows around 19,000 clones, with about 60% occurring only once. Noted treatment: oral pan-JAK inhibitor, 5-10 mg twice daily. Individuals with alopecia areata gave both lesional scalp punch biopsies and peripheral blood for collection. The sample consisted of skin, taken at week 4, from a patient treated with tofacitinib. Source of these receptors: a human donor with alopecia areata.

The chain employs TRBV6-5 and TRBJ2-5; 7 bases agree with TRBD1. Unmatched junction bases numbered 1, after V lost 1 base and J lost 2 bases. The germline V gene encodes CDR1 MNHEY and CDR2 SVGAGI. CDR3 size: 14 residues. CDR3 loop: CASSYWTGQETQYF. CDR3 DNA sequence: TGTGCCAGCAGTTACTGGACAGGTCAAGAGACCCAGTACTTC.

V usage is TRBV7-8 and J usage is TRBJ1-5; D is unresolved. From germline, CDR1 is SGHVS and CDR2 FQNEAQ. The CDR3 runs 17 residues. Trimming took 2 bases from V and 0 from J, leaving 14 bases between them. The CDR3 loop is CASSLSRALYSNQPQHF. Written as DNA, the CDR3 is TGTGCCAGCAGCTTATCCCGGGCCCTCTATAGCAATCAGCCCCAGCATTTT.

The V and J genes are TRBV28 and TRBJ2-7; 9 nucleotides agree with TRBD1. The CDR3 loop spans 14 amino acids. Germline-derived CDR1 and CDR2 are MDHEN and SYDVKM. V lost 5 bases and J lost 2; bases outside the gene matches: 4. The CDR3 is CASSPRTGAYEQYF. The CDR3 DNA sequence: TGTGCCAGCAGTCCTCGGACAGGGGCCTACGAGCAGTACTTC. Full variable domain (rest looked up from reference TRBV28 and TRBJ2-7): DVKVTQSSRYLVKRTGEKVFLECVQDMDHENMFWYRQDPGLGLRLIYFSYDVKMKEKGDIPEGYSVSREKKERFSLILESASTNQTSMYLCASSPRTGAYEQYFGPGTRLTVT.

The V and J genes are TRBV30 and TRBJ1-1; D gene unclear. Germline loops: CDR1 GTSNPN, CDR2 SVGIG (reference sequence). V was shortened by 1 base and J by 5 bases, with 5 bases between the two germline ends. The CDR3 loop spans 11 amino acids. DNA for the CDR3: TGTGCCTGGAGTGCACAGACTGAAGCTTTCTTT. Amino acid sequence: CAWSAQTEAFF.

This clone was counted between two and nine times. The same CDR3 also results from other DNA sequences found in this sample. The rearrangement links TRBV7-2 to TRBJ2-3; TRBD2 is a possible D gene (6 bases). The germline V gene encodes CDR1 SGHTA and CDR2 FQGNSA. There are 19 residues in the CDR3. V lost 4 bases, J lost 0 bases, and 23 bases lay in between. CDR3 in amino acids: CASSSNRERKLSSTDTQYF. For the CDR3, the DNA is TGTGCCAGCAGCTCAAACCGGGAGCGCAAACTCTCTAGCACAGATACGCAGTATTTT. The whole variable domain, filled in from reference TRBV7-2 and TRBJ2-3, reads GAGVSQSPSNKVTEKGKDVELRCDPISGHTALYWYRQSLGQGLEFLIYFQGNSAPDKSGLPSDRFSAERTGGSVSTLTIQRTQQEDSAVYLCASSSNRERKLSSTDTQYFGPGTRLTVL.

This clone counts as large. The V call is TRBV27, the J call TRBJ2-5; 8 nucleotides align to TRBD2. CDR1 and CDR2 from the germline V gene are MNHEY and SMNVEV (reference sequence). The CDR3 consists of 14 residues. The trim removed 8 bases at V and 1 base at J, leaving 6 bases unmatched. CDR3: CASAVAGSQETQYF. The CDR3 DNA is TGTGCCAGCGCCGTAGCGGGGAGCCAAGAGACCCAGTACTTC.

J is TRBJ1-6 and V is TRBV4-1; TRBD1 is a possible D gene (5 bases). CDR1 is MGHRA, CDR2 YSYEKL, per germline. The CDR3 is 19 amino acids. The V gene lost 0 bases and the J gene lost 6 bases, with 21 bases spanning the gap. For the CDR3, the DNA is TGCGCCAGCAGCCAAGAGGCACGGGGGGGACCCGGAGGTAATTCACCCCTCCACTTT. It yields the protein CASSQEARGGPGGNSPLHF.

This clone was observed a single time. This chain links TRBV5-6 with TRBJ1-6, with D unresolved. V lost 0 bases and J lost 6, with 7 bases in between. CDR1 is SGHDT, CDR2 YYEEEE, per germline. The CDR3 runs 14 residues. The CDR3 here is CASSLDGINSPLHF. The DNA of the CDR3 is TGTGCCAGCAGCTTGGACGGAATTAATTCACCCCTCCACTTT.

The genes are TRBV7-6 and TRBJ2-1; 12 bases fit TRBD2. V was pared by 4 bases and J by 8 bases, with 15 bases of the junction left unmatched. CDR1 is SGHVS and CDR2 is FNYEAQ in the germline V gene. This CDR3 contains 18 residues. CDR3 sequence (DNA): TGTGCCAGCAGCTCCTCTAGCGGGGGGGCCCTAAGCGGAGATGAGCAGTTCTTC. This gives the protein CASSSSSGGALSGDEQFF. Drawing the rest from reference TRBV7-6 and TRBJ2-1, the complete variable domain is GAGVSQSPRYKVTKRGQDVALRCDPISGHVSLYWYRQALGQGPEFLTYFNYEAQQDKSGLPNDRFSAERPEGSISTLTIQRTEQRDSAMYRCASSSSSGGALSGDEQFFGPGTRLTVL.

This clone has just one count. The chain employs TRBV12-5 and TRBJ2-1, with a weak D call TRBD2 (6 bases). Trimming took off 5 bases at V and 4 bases at J, with 18 bases between the two ends. Germline V lookup: CDR1 LGHNT, CDR2 FRNRAP. The CDR3 covers 16 residues. CDR3 coding DNA: TGTGCTAGTGGTCAAGACGGAGGGAGATTATACAATGAGCAGTTCTTC. It translates to CASGQDGGRLYNEQFF.

This sequence joins TRBV7-2 and TRBJ2-7; D remains unclear. The CDR3 sequence is 12 residues long. Per germline, CDR1 SGHTA and CDR2 FQGNSA. Trimming removed 4 bases from V and 0 bases from J, with 4 bases in between. The CDR3 region has the DNA TGTGCCAGCAGCTCCCTCTCCTACGAGCAGTACTTC. As protein: CASSSLSYEQYF.

The CDR3 reads CTATGMNTEAFF. For the CDR3, the DNA is TGCACCGCTACAGGGATGAACACTGAAGCTTTCTTT. The chain couples TRBV29-1 to TRBJ1-1, with D possibly being TRBD1 (6 bases). CDR3 length equals 12 residues. CDR1 is SQVTM and CDR2 is ANQGSEA in the germline V gene.

The chain couples TRBV18 to TRBJ2-3; D is uncertain. CDR1 KGHSH and CDR2 LQKENI come from the germline V gene. V lost 4 bases and J lost 4, with 15 bases in between. The CDR3 consists of 15 residues. DNA of the CDR3: TGTGCCAGCTCACTAGGGCGGCCCCGGGCAGATACGCAGTATTTT. This translates into CASSLGRPRADTQYF.

This clone was recorded a few times. The chain couples TRBV27 to TRBJ2-5; no clear D gene. Germline values: CDR1 MNHEY, CDR2 SMNVEV (reference sequence). The V end was cut by 3 bases, the J end by 3 bases, with 14 bases between. This CDR3 is 15 amino acids long. DNA for the CDR3: TGTGCCAGCAGTTTGACGGCCTTAGAGAAAGAGACCCAGTACTTC. Translation: CASSLTALEKETQYF.

J is TRBJ1-1 and V is TRBV5-1; D may be TRBD1 (5 bases). Germline values: CDR1 SGHRS, CDR2 YFSETQ. This CDR3 comprises 15 residues. V was pared by 4 bases and J by 1 base, with 14 bases between. The CDR3 region is CASSTTGTGNTEAFF. CDR3 bases: TGCGCCAGCAGCACGACCGGGACGGGGAACACTGAAGCTTTCTTT.

V gene TRBV4-1 combines with J gene TRBJ2-1; TRBD2 is a possible D gene (6 bases). Trimming removed 6 bases from V and 3 bases from J, with 15 bases in between. The CDR3 spans 15 residues. Germline CDR1 MGHRA, CDR2 YSYEKL. This chain's CDR3 is CASRKRRGYYNEQFF. In nucleotides, the CDR3 is TGCGCCAGCAGGAAAAGGAGGGGATACTACAATGAGCAGTTCTTC.

Concerning this clone itself: Mismatch with germline at one junction end may stem from a read error. V is TRBV5-4 and J is TRBJ1-1; D unresolved. Germline CDR1 is SGHNT and CDR2 is YYREEE (reference sequence). CDR3 length: 14 amino acids. CDR3 amino acids: CASSQMSPNTEAFF. For the CDR3, the DNA is TGCGCCAGCAGCCAAATGTCACCTAACACTGAAGCTTTCTTT.

The CDR3 here is CAISPDRGSNQPQHF. The CDR3 DNA is TGTGCCATCAGTCCGGACAGGGGGAGCAATCAGCCCCAGCATTTT. The chain is built from TRBV10-3 and TRBJ1-5; 10 positions match TRBD1. Germline assignment: CDR1 ENHRY and CDR2 SYGVKD. CDR3 size: 15 residues. V shed 5 bases, J shed 1 base, and the junction held 2 bases outside the gene matches.

This clone was seen a few times. The genes are TRBV5-1 and TRBJ2-1; D is uncertain. The germline CDR1 and CDR2 sequences are SGHRS and YFSETQ. Trimming pared 1 base from V and 7 bases from J, leaving 3 bases between. There are 11 residues in the CDR3. CDR3 in DNA: TGCGCCAGCAGCTTGACAAATGAGCAGTTCTTC. This gives the protein CASSLTNEQFF.

As concerns this clone: At one of its ends the junction is not consistent with the germline gene, which may arise from a read error. The chain is built from TRBV18 and TRBJ2-4; TRBD2 might be the D (5 bases). Germline assignment: CDR1 KGHSH and CDR2 LQKENI. This CDR3 spans 17 amino acids. The CDR3 nucleotides read TGTGCCAGCTCACCACCGCGGCCCATCGAGGGCAAAAACATTCAGTGCTTC. This sequence encodes CASSPPRPIEGKNIQCF.

The genes are TRBV4-1 and TRBJ1-2, with TRBD1 identical over 10 bases. The CDR3 sequence is 15 residues long. Germline assignment: CDR1 MGHRA and CDR2 YSYEKL. Unmatched junction bases numbered 3, after V lost 3 bases and J lost 2 bases. The CDR3 DNA sequence: TGCGCCAGCAGCCATCCGGGACAGGGGAACTATGGCTACACCTTC. Its protein is CASSHPGQGNYGYTF.

V is TRBV7-9 and J is TRBJ2-3, with D maybe TRBD2 (5 bases). Trimming removed 5 bases from V and 2 bases from J, with 17 bases in between. This CDR3 is 16 amino acids long. Germline-derived CDR1 and CDR2 are SEHNR and FQNEAQ (reference sequence). The CDR3 DNA sequence: TGTGCCAGCAGCCCGCCTCGGCGGGCCCTCACAGATACGCAGTATTTT. Translating gives CASSPPRRALTDTQYF. Full variable domain (outside the CDR3, taken from reference TRBV7-9 and TRBJ2-3): DTGVSQNPRHKITKRGQNVTFRCDPISEHNRLYWYRQTLGQGPEFLTYFQNEAQLEKSRLLSDRFSAERPKGSFSTLEIQRTEQGDSAMYLCASSPPRRALTDTQYFGPGTRLTVL.

This chain connects TRBV7-2 to TRBJ1-2; D gene uncertain. Germline V CDR1 and CDR2: SGHTA, FQGNSA. The CDR3 runs to 12 residues. V was shortened by 4 bases and J by 4 bases, with 7 bases between the two germline ends. The CDR3 DNA is TGTGCCAGCAGCTCGGGCGGCTATGGCTACACCTTC. Translated, it gives CASSSGGYGYTF.

The V gene is TRBV27, the J gene TRBJ1-6; no clear D. Germline lookup yields CDR1 MNHEY and CDR2 SMNVEV (reference sequence). V was trimmed by 5 bases and J by 7 bases, leaving 12 bases between them. This CDR3 contains 14 residues. The chain's CDR3 is CASSLTTRNSPLHF. The CDR3 nucleotides are TGTGCCAGCAGTCTCACAACCCGCAATTCACCCCTCCACTTT.

The gene calls are TRBV7-9 and TRBJ2-7, with TRBD1 identical over 8 bases. Germline values: CDR1 SEHNR, CDR2 FQNEAQ (reference sequence). Germline trimming cut 5 bases from V and 6 bases from J; bases unmatched to any gene: 9. The CDR3 runs to 14 residues. In DNA, the CDR3 is TGTGCCAGCAGCGTAAGACAGGGGACGGGCGAGCAGTACTTC. Translated, it gives CASSVRQGTGEQYF.

The rearrangement links TRBV6-4 to TRBJ1-2; weak D call: TRBD1 (5 bases). V gave up 5 bases and J gave up 6 bases, with 13 bases separating them. The CDR3 loop spans 13 amino acids. Germline CDR1 and CDR2: MRHNA and SNTAGT. CDR3 in DNA: TGTGCCAGCAGTCCGGGGCCGTTGAATGGCTACACCTTC. Protein product: CASSPGPLNGYTF.

The J gene is TRBJ1-1, the V gene TRBV4-3; 11 bases agree with TRBD1. This CDR3 comprises 15 residues. Per the germline V gene, CDR1 is LGHNA and CDR2 is YSLEER. V lost 0 bases, J lost 11 bases, and 8 bases stayed unmatched. CDR3 residues: CASSQDRTGGQEAFF. The CDR3 DNA is TGCGCCAGCAGCCAAGATCGGACAGGGGGCCAGGAGGCTTTCTTT.

The chain has TRBV11-2 and TRBJ2-1, with 11 bases fitting TRBD2. The V and J ends lost 5 bases and 14 bases, in that order; junction bases with no gene match: 11. The CDR3 loop spans 14 amino acids. Germline V gene lookup returns CDR1 SGHAT and CDR2 FQNNGV. DNA for the CDR3: TGTGCCAGCAGCATGATAGCGGGGGGGCCCTTGGAGTTCTTC. Translated: CASSMIAGGPLEFF.